Listed below are T cell receptor beta chains from one sample, sequenced in a study of cytomegalovirus exposure and HLA in healthy donors. Assay used: immunoSEQ multiplex PCR; TCRdb lists only in-frame clones, some missing. The top ten clones hold roughly 10% of a sample with 150,000 or so clones, about four fifths of them seen once. The specimen was PBMCs. Source of these receptors: a man between 25 and 39 years old in good health and CMV-seropositive. Both conserved end residues are part of each CDR3. The D gene is left open where the match is weak. Clone size is stated in some rows and not others, as once, few, many or a class when expanded.

clone_size: NA; j_call: TRBJ2-5; v_call: TRBV2; d_call: TRBD2; cdr3_nt: TGTGCCAGCAGACTTAGCGGGGAGAGAACCCAGTACTTC; cdr3_aa: CASRLSGERTQYF
clone_size: once; j_call: TRBJ2-1; v_call: TRBV27; d_call: TRBD2; cdr3_nt: TGTGCCAGTCGCCCCCGGGAGGGGAGTGGATCCTACAATGAGCAGTTCTTC; cdr3_aa: CASRPREGSGSYNEQFF
clone_size: few; j_call: TRBJ2-7; v_call: TRBV6-6; d_call: TRBD1; cdr3_nt: TGTGCCAGCAGTTACTCAAGGCAGGGGGCGTACGAGCAGTACTTC; cdr3_aa: CASSYSRQGAYEQYF
clone_size: NA; j_call: TRBJ1-2; v_call: TRBV28; d_call: TRBD1; cdr3_nt: TGTGCCAGCAGTATCCTCGACAGGGGCGGCTACACCTTC; cdr3_aa: CASSILDRGGYTF
clone_size: NA; j_call: TRBJ2-2; v_call: TRBV19; d_call: TRBD2; cdr3_nt: TGTGCCAGTACGCCAGCGGGGCCTTGGGACACCGGGGAGCTGTTTTTT; cdr3_aa: CASTPAGPWDTGELFF
clone_size: NA; j_call: TRBJ2-1; v_call: TRBV6-1; d_call: TRBD2; cdr3_nt: TGTGCCAGCAGTCTTCTCGCGGGGGAGGGTGAGCAGTTCTTC; cdr3_aa: CASSLLAGEGEQFF
clone_size: NA; j_call: TRBJ2-5; v_call: TRBV10-2; d_call: NA; cdr3_nt: TGCGCCAGCAGTGAAATGGCCCAAGAGACCCAGTACTTC; cdr3_aa: CASSEMAQETQYF
clone_size: NA; j_call: TRBJ2-1; v_call: TRBV28; d_call: NA; cdr3_nt: TGTGCCAGCAGCCTAGGGACTTCAAGCTCCTACAATGAGCAGTTCTTC; cdr3_aa: CASSLGTSSSYNEQFF
clone_size: NA; j_call: TRBJ1-2; v_call: TRBV14; d_call: NA; cdr3_nt: TGTGCCAGCAGCTATTACGAGGGTCCTGGGTATGGCTACACCTTC; cdr3_aa: CASSYYEGPGYGYTF
clone_size: few; j_call: TRBJ1-1; v_call: TRBV18; d_call: TRBD1; cdr3_nt: TGTGCCAGCTCATTTTTGGGACAGGCGGACACTGAAGCTTTCTTT; cdr3_aa: CASSFLGQADTEAFF
clone_size: NA; j_call: TRBJ2-1; v_call: TRBV7-8; d_call: TRBD2; cdr3_nt: TGTGCCAGCAGCTCACGGAGCGCGGGAGGGCCCAATGAGCAGTTCTTC; cdr3_aa: CASSSRSAGGPNEQFF
clone_size: NA; j_call: TRBJ1-1; v_call: TRBV27; d_call: NA; cdr3_nt: TGTGCCAGCAGTTTATATGCGCCGAACACTGAAGCTTTCTTT; cdr3_aa: CASSLYAPNTEAFF
clone_size: NA; j_call: TRBJ2-3; v_call: TRBV2; d_call: NA; cdr3_nt: TGTGCCAGCAGTCTAACCCACCGGGAGATCGCAGATACGCAGTATTTT; cdr3_aa: CASSLTHREIADTQYF
clone_size: NA; j_call: TRBJ2-1; v_call: TRBV28; d_call: TRBD1; cdr3_nt: TGTGCCAGCAGTCCAGAAACAGGGGACAATGAGCAGTTCTTC; cdr3_aa: CASSPETGDNEQFF
clone_size: NA; j_call: TRBJ2-1; v_call: TRBV5-4; d_call: NA; cdr3_nt: TGTGCCAGCAGCACTGGAGGTATAAGCTCCTACAATGAGCAGTTCTTC; cdr3_aa: CASSTGGISSYNEQFF
clone_size: NA; j_call: TRBJ1-5; v_call: TRBV28; d_call: TRBD1; cdr3_nt: TGTGCCAGCCTGAAATCCCGTTTGGGACAGGGGGCTCGGGGCAATCAGCCCCAGCATTTT; cdr3_aa: CASLKSRLGQGARGNQPQHF
clone_size: NA; j_call: TRBJ2-7; v_call: TRBV27; d_call: TRBD1; cdr3_nt: TGTGCCAGCGCCGGGACAGAATTAGAACGGTACTTC; cdr3_aa: CASAGTELERYF
clone_size: NA; j_call: TRBJ2-6; v_call: TRBV28; d_call: NA; cdr3_nt: TGTGCCAGCAGTTTGGCCCACACCGCAGGGCTAGCCAACGTCCTGACTTTC; cdr3_aa: CASSLAHTAGLANVLTF
clone_size: NA; j_call: TRBJ2-7; v_call: TRBV14; d_call: TRBD1; cdr3_nt: TGTGCCAGCAGCCGGAGGAGTGGGACAGGGGCCTACGAGCAGTACTTC; cdr3_aa: CASSRRSGTGAYEQYF
clone_size: NA; j_call: TRBJ1-1; v_call: TRBV5-6; d_call: TRBD1; cdr3_nt: TGTGCCAGCAGCTCCGATACAGGGGCCCTGAACACTGAAGCTTTCTTT; cdr3_aa: CASSSDTGALNTEAFF
clone_size: few; j_call: TRBJ1-1; v_call: TRBV29-1; d_call: NA; cdr3_nt: TGCAGCGTCGCCGGGCCCAGGGGCACTGAAGCTTTCTTT; cdr3_aa: CSVAGPRGTEAFF
clone_size: NA; j_call: TRBJ2-3; v_call: TRBV4-1; d_call: NA; cdr3_nt: TGCGCCAGCAGCCGATTTGAGTCCTTAAACACAGATACGCAGTATTTT; cdr3_aa: CASSRFESLNTDTQYF
clone_size: NA; j_call: TRBJ2-3; v_call: TRBV6-6; d_call: TRBD2; cdr3_nt: TGTGCCAGCACGGAGCTAGCGGGGGCAGATACGCAGTATTTT; cdr3_aa: CASTELAGADTQYF
clone_size: NA; j_call: TRBJ1-6; v_call: TRBV10-3; d_call: NA; cdr3_nt: TGTGCCATCAGTGAGGGTCGGTTTAATTCACCCCTCCACTTT; cdr3_aa: CAISEGRFNSPLHF
clone_size: NA; j_call: TRBJ1-2; v_call: TRBV7-6; d_call: TRBD1; cdr3_nt: TGTGCCAGCAGCCGACTACAGGAGGGGGCCGGCTACACCTTC; cdr3_aa: CASSRLQEGAGYTF
clone_size: NA; j_call: TRBJ1-2; v_call: TRBV19; d_call: NA; cdr3_nt: TGTGCCAGTAGTATTGTAAATCGACAGGCCTATGGCTACACCTTC; cdr3_aa: CASSIVNRQAYGYTF
clone_size: NA; j_call: TRBJ1-6; v_call: TRBV4-3; d_call: TRBD1; cdr3_nt: TGCGCCAGCAGCCAAGGGGCGGCAGGGGGCTGGTCTGCCTATAATTCACCCCTCCACTTT; cdr3_aa: CASSQGAAGGWSAYNSPLHF
clone_size: NA; j_call: TRBJ1-2; v_call: TRBV7-9; d_call: NA; cdr3_nt: TGTGCCAGCAGCGCCACGGGGGGAAACTATGGCTACACCTTC; cdr3_aa: CASSATGGNYGYTF
clone_size: NA; j_call: TRBJ2-5; v_call: TRBV4-2; d_call: NA; cdr3_nt: TGTGCCAGCAGCCAAGATAGAAGCGTTCCTTCGGAGACCCAGTACTTC; cdr3_aa: CASSQDRSVPSETQYF
clone_size: NA; j_call: TRBJ2-3; v_call: TRBV6-5; d_call: TRBD2; cdr3_nt: TGTGCCAGCAGTTACCGGCGGGAGCAAGATACGCAGTATTTT; cdr3_aa: CASSYRREQDTQYF
clone_size: NA; j_call: TRBJ2-1; v_call: TRBV7-6; d_call: NA; cdr3_nt: TGTGCCAGCAGCTTAGGCGGTGTTAGCGGATACAATGAGCAGTTCTTC; cdr3_aa: CASSLGGVSGYNEQFF
clone_size: NA; j_call: TRBJ2-5; v_call: TRBV19; d_call: TRBD1; cdr3_nt: TGTGCCAGTACGGCCCAGGCGAACAGGGGGGCCGGGACCCAGTACTTC; cdr3_aa: CASTAQANRGAGTQYF
clone_size: NA; j_call: TRBJ1-1; v_call: TRBV30; d_call: NA; cdr3_nt: TGTGCCTGGAGTGACAACAGGGTTGGGTACACTGAAGCTTTCTTT; cdr3_aa: CAWSDNRVGYTEAFF
clone_size: NA; j_call: TRBJ2-6; v_call: TRBV4-2; d_call: TRBD2; cdr3_nt: TGTGCCAGCAGGGGGACTAGCGGGTATTTCTCTGGGGCCAACGTCCTGACTTTC; cdr3_aa: CASRGTSGYFSGANVLTF
clone_size: NA; j_call: TRBJ2-1; v_call: TRBV5-4; d_call: TRBD2; cdr3_nt: TGTGCCACCCGGATCCGGGGACTAGCAAATGAGCAGTTCTTC; cdr3_aa: CATRIRGLANEQFF
clone_size: NA; j_call: TRBJ1-1; v_call: TRBV30; d_call: NA; cdr3_nt: TGTGCCTGGGGGGAGGGCCCCGCTTTCTTT; cdr3_aa: CAWGEGPAFF
clone_size: NA; j_call: TRBJ1-4; v_call: TRBV6-5; d_call: NA; cdr3_nt: TGTGCCAGCAGCCCGGACACGGCCAATGAAAAACTGTTTTTT; cdr3_aa: CASSPDTANEKLFF
clone_size: NA; j_call: TRBJ2-3; v_call: TRBV6-1; d_call: NA; cdr3_nt: TGTGCCAGCAGCCTATATAGCACAGATACGCAGTATTTT; cdr3_aa: CASSLYSTDTQYF
clone_size: NA; j_call: TRBJ2-5; v_call: TRBV30; d_call: TRBD1; cdr3_nt: TGTGCCTGGGGGACAGGAACGGGAGAGACCCAGTACTTC; cdr3_aa: CAWGTGTGETQYF
clone_size: NA; j_call: TRBJ2-1; v_call: TRBV7-9; d_call: TRBD2; cdr3_nt: TGTGCCAGCAGATGGGGACTAGCGGGAGCAGATGAGCAGTTCTTC; cdr3_aa: CASRWGLAGADEQFF
clone_size: NA; j_call: TRBJ2-6; v_call: TRBV7-3; d_call: NA; cdr3_nt: TGTGCCAGCAGCTTTCGACATTCCTCTGGGGCCAACGTCCTGACTTTC; cdr3_aa: CASSFRHSSGANVLTF
clone_size: NA; j_call: TRBJ1-4; v_call: TRBV5-4; d_call: NA; cdr3_nt: TGTGCCAGCAGCCTTGAGGGGGTTGGGACAACAACTAATGAAAAACTGTTTTTT; cdr3_aa: CASSLEGVGTTTNEKLFF
clone_size: NA; j_call: TRBJ2-3; v_call: TRBV27; d_call: TRBD2; cdr3_nt: TGTGCCAGCAGTTTTCTCGGGGGGGCAGATACGCAGTATTTT; cdr3_aa: CASSFLGGADTQYF
clone_size: NA; j_call: TRBJ2-2; v_call: TRBV7-7; d_call: TRBD2; cdr3_nt: TGTGCTAGCAGCTTAGTTGCGGGAGCGATCGTCGGGGAGCTGTTTTTT; cdr3_aa: CASSLVAGAIVGELFF
clone_size: NA; j_call: TRBJ2-7; v_call: TRBV4-3; d_call: NA; cdr3_nt: TGCGCCAGCAGCCATGGGCGGGGAGGTTACGAGCAGTACTTC; cdr3_aa: CASSHGRGGYEQYF
clone_size: NA; j_call: TRBJ1-2; v_call: TRBV7-2; d_call: NA; cdr3_nt: TGTGCCAGCAGCCCTGGGGGGAGCGGGGCCCTAGGTGGCTACACCTTC; cdr3_aa: CASSPGGSGALGGYTF
clone_size: NA; j_call: TRBJ2-7; v_call: TRBV7-6; d_call: TRBD1; cdr3_nt: TGTGCCAGCAGCTTGACACCGGGACAGGGGACCTACGAGCAGTACTTC; cdr3_aa: CASSLTPGQGTYEQYF
clone_size: NA; j_call: TRBJ1-1; v_call: TRBV7-3; d_call: NA; cdr3_nt: TGTGCCAGCAGCTTAGCGGCCTACACTGAAGCTTTCTTT; cdr3_aa: CASSLAAYTEAFF